The present T cell receptor beta chain was sequenced within a study of blood T cell repertoires in COVID-19. About the study: Samples representing acute and convalescent COVID-19 were sourced from the United States, Italy and Spain. Sources were T cells, B-cell-depleted T cells, or PBMCs; the material itself was cDNA or gDNA.

Original analysis: Cell counts per sample came from amplifying reference gene primers. Clones were sequenced by immunoSEQ multiplex PCR, and TCRdb holds only the in-frame ones, with some missing. D and trimming were read from the DNA, whereas the V and J calls and clone size are those reported in that table. The sample has about 320,000 clones; roughly 85% are singletons. The V end lost 3 bases, the J end lost 5 bases, and 15 bases lay between the germline ends. The CDR3 is 15 residues long. The germline gives CDR1 KGHDR, CDR2 SFDVKD. Input material: peripheral blood. This TCR derives from a human donor in a cohort sampled during active COVID-19. V gene TRBV24-1 combines with J gene TRBJ1-2; the D is unclear. The CDR3 here is CATSDPTADSYGYTF. The CDR3 coding sequence is TGTGCCACCAGTGATCCAACAGCGGACTCATATGGCTACACCTTC.